This is a list of T cell receptor beta chains from one sample in a study of fetal regulatory T cell absence and autoimmunity. Sequenced by immunoSEQ multiplex PCR; TCRdb stores in-frame clones only, minus some. The sample lists 95,000 to 100,000 clones, approximately 79% occurring once. Sequenced material: pancreas tissue. Receptors were obtained from a male donor with IPEX syndrome. The CDR3 runs from the conserved cysteine through the conserved F or W. The order of the fields is CDR3 DNA, CDR3 protein, V gene, J gene, D gene, clone size. D genes are given only for firm matches. A row's size may be missing; if present it is once, few, many or a size class.

TGCGCCAGCAGCTTGGGTCTAGCGTTCACAGATACGCAGTATTTT	CASSLGLAFTDTQYF	TRBV5-1	TRBJ2-3	.	.
TGCAGTGCTAGGCGGGAGACCCAGTACTTC	CSARRETQYF	TRBV20-1	TRBJ2-5	.	.
TGCGCCAGCCTTACCGGGACACCAAAAAGCTCCTACGAGCAGTACTTC	CASLTGTPKSSYEQYF	TRBV23-1	TRBJ2-7	.	.
TGTGCCAGTAGTTACCGGGACAGGGGCTATGGCTACACCTTC	CASSYRDRGYGYTF	TRBV19	TRBJ1-2	TRBD1	.
TGTGCCAGCAGTGAGAACGCGGGGGAGCAGTACTTC	CASSENAGEQYF	TRBV6-1	TRBJ2-7	.	medium-sized
TGCGCCAGCAAATCTGGCGACAGGGGAAGTCTAGCGGGCCAAGAGACCCAGTACTTC	CASKSGDRGSLAGQETQYF	TRBV5-1	TRBJ2-5	.	once
TGTGCCACAACCAAAAGACTCTACACTGAAGCTTTCTTT	CATTKRLYTEAFF	TRBV7-6	TRBJ1-1	.	few
TGTGCCAGCAGCGCAGGGAACACTGAAGCTTTCTTT	CASSAGNTEAFF	TRBV5-6	TRBJ1-1	.	.
TGTGCCAGCAGCCCAGCCGCGGGGGTGGGCGAGCAGTACTTC	CASSPAAGVGEQYF	TRBV9	TRBJ2-7	TRBD2	.
TGTGCCACCAGCAGGGCTAGCGGGAGAAGGTCCTACGAGCAGTACTTC	CATSRASGRRSYEQYF	TRBV15	TRBJ2-7	TRBD2	.
TGTGCCAGCATCCCGGTGGGCACCAGGGGTATGAACACTGAAGCTTTCTTT	CASIPVGTRGMNTEAFF	TRBV27	TRBJ1-1	.	.
TGCGCCAGCAGCTTGGTAAGGTCCGGGTGGGTTTACGAGCAGTACTTC	CASSLVRSGWVYEQYF	TRBV5-1	TRBJ2-7	.	.
TGTGCCAGCAGTGAAAGGACTAGCGGGAGCCGGAATGAGCAGTTCTTC	CASSERTSGSRNEQFF	TRBV6-1	TRBJ2-1	TRBD2	.
TGTGCCAGTAGTATAGGGGGGCGCGACGGGGAAAAACTGTTTTTT	CASSIGGRDGEKLFF	TRBV19	TRBJ1-4	.	.
TGTGCCAGCAGCGTAACGTGGGGGGAGGAGATAAATCAGCCCCAGCATTTT	CASSVTWGEEINQPQHF	TRBV5-8	TRBJ1-5	.	.
TGTGCCACCAGCAGTTACCGGACAGGGGCAAGCCAAGAGACCCAGTACTTC	CATSSYRTGASQETQYF	TRBV15	TRBJ2-5	TRBD1	.
TGTGCCAGCAGCCCGCAGGGGGTCCGGGGGGGCTACACCTTC	CASSPQGVRGGYTF	TRBV7-2	TRBJ1-2	TRBD1	.
TGCGCCAGCAGCTTGGTTAGCGGGGTCGAGACCCAGTACTTC	CASSLVSGVETQYF	TRBV5-1	TRBJ2-5	TRBD2	.
TGTGCCAGCAGCTTAGCGGGTAACTATGGCTACACCTTC	CASSLAGNYGYTF	TRBV11-2	TRBJ1-2	.	few
TGTGCCAGCAGCCCACCGGGACAGGACCAGGGAGGCTACACCTTC	CASSPPGQDQGGYTF	TRBV5-6	TRBJ1-2	TRBD1	.
TGTGCCAGCAGCCCCACCGGGACTATATGGGGAACCTACGAGCAGTACTTC	CASSPTGTIWGTYEQYF	TRBV14	TRBJ2-7	TRBD2	.
TGTGCCATCACCTCCGGGACTAGCGGTTACAATGAGCAGTTCTTC	CAITSGTSGYNEQFF	TRBV10-3	TRBJ2-1	TRBD2	few
TGTGCCGGGGGAGGGGAGACCCAGTACTTC	CAGGGETQYF	TRBV6-1	TRBJ2-5	TRBD2	few
TGTGCCAGCAGTGGGGCAAAACTGTTTTTT	CASSGAKLFF	TRBV2	TRBJ1-4	.	.
TGTGCCAGCAGCGTAGATCGGGGAGATACGCAGTATTTT	CASSVDRGDTQYF	TRBV9	TRBJ2-3	.	.
TGCGCCAGCAGCTTGGAGCAGGGTGCCCTCCTGGCCGGTGGCTACACCTTC	CASSLEQGALLAGGYTF	TRBV5-1	TRBJ1-2	.	.
TGTGCCAGCAGCCAGGGGGGATCCTACAATGAGCAGTTCTTC	CASSQGGSYNEQFF	TRBV4-2	TRBJ2-1	.	.
TGTGCCAGCAGCAATTGGCTCCGGGACAGGGGGCTCGGCTACACCTTC	CASSNWLRDRGLGYTF	TRBV5-5	TRBJ1-2	TRBD1	.
TGTGCCAGCAGTCTGGCAGGGGGCACTGAAGCTTTCTTT	CASSLAGGTEAFF	TRBV6-5	TRBJ1-1	TRBD1	few
TGCGCCAGCAGCTTGACTAGCGGGACTGGGGCCAACGTCCTGACTTTC	CASSLTSGTGANVLTF	TRBV5-1	TRBJ2-6	TRBD2	.
TGCGCCAGCAGCGCCCACGGGCCTAACACCGGGGAGCTGTTTTTT	CASSAHGPNTGELFF	TRBV5-1	TRBJ2-2	.	.
TGTGCCAGCAGTGAAATACCACCCTACCGGGACCCGGCCTACGAGCAGTACTTC	CASSEIPPYRDPAYEQYF	TRBV6-1	TRBJ2-7	.	.